These 5 T cell receptor beta chains were sequenced from one sample in a study of neurological immune-mediated disorders. MiXCR, run by TCRdb on the 5' RACE reads, gives a single entry per CDR3 protein. The repertoire holds roughly 65,000 distinct CDR3 sequences, with 3.5% to 4.5% as singletons. The sample comprised PBMCs. Every receptor here comes from a man aged 50 to 59 with multiple sclerosis.

This clonotype was seen repeatedly, ten times or more. One end of the junction fails to match germline, which may point to a read error. This sequence joins TRBV20-1 and TRBJ1-5; unclear D gene. The CDR3 extends over 13 amino acids. Germline-derived CDR1 and CDR2 are DFQATT and SNEGSKA (reference sequence). CDR3 in DNA: TGCAGTGCTAGAGATGACCCCAATCAGCCCCAGAATTTT. This sequence encodes CSARDDPNQPQNF.

Here the CDR3 DNA reads TGCGCCAGCAGCTTGGTAGCAGGGGGCACCGGGGAGCTGTTTTTT. It codes for CASSLVAGGTGELFF. The chain carries TRBV5-1 and TRBJ2-2; 7 nucleotides match TRBD1. The V gene end was trimmed by 0 bases and the J gene end by 4 bases; junction bases not matched to a gene: 3. Looked up from germline, CDR1 is SGHRS and CDR2 is YFSETQ. There are 15 residues in the CDR3. Based on the CDR3 plus reference TRBV5-1 and TRBJ2-2, the full variable domain is KAGVTQTPRYLIKTRGQQVTLSCSPISGHRSVSWYQQTPGQGLQFLFEYFSETQRNKGNFPGRFSGRQFSNSRSEMNVSTLELGDSALYLCASSLVAGGTGELFFGEGSRLTVL.

This clonotype was recorded at least ten times. J is TRBJ2-3 and V is TRBV10-3; 10 bases line up with TRBD2. The CDR3 covers 15 residues. V was pared by 5 bases and J by 0 bases, with 2 bases of the junction left unmatched. Germline CDR1 reads ENHRY; CDR2 reads SYGVKD. CDR3 in amino acids: CAISLAGGSTDTQYF. CDR3 DNA: TGTGCCATCAGTTTAGCGGGGGGAAGCACAGATACGCAGTATTTT.

There are many counts of this clonotype. The V call is TRBV5-1, the J call TRBJ2-2, with TRBD2 matching over 13 bases. The CDR3 is 16 residues long. CDR1 is SGHRS, CDR2 YFSETQ, per germline. V gave up 2 bases and J gave up 7 bases; unmatched junction bases: 5. The CDR3 here is CASSLPGLAGIGELFF. CDR3 in DNA: TGCGCCAGCAGCTTACCGGGACTAGCGGGGATCGGGGAGCTGTTTTTT. The full variable domain, in which reference TRBV5-1 and TRBJ2-2 provide the parts outside the CDR3, is KAGVTQTPRYLIKTRGQQVTLSCSPISGHRSVSWYQQTPGQGLQFLFEYFSETQRNKGNFPGRFSGRQFSNSRSEMNVSTLELGDSALYLCASSLPGLAGIGELFFGEGSRLTVL.

In this sample, this clonotype turned up many times. The chain joins TRBV20-1 to TRBJ2-7, with no clear D. This CDR3 spans 14 amino acids. V lost 0 bases, J lost 2 bases, and 11 bases lay in between. CDR1 DFQATT and CDR2 SNEGSKA come from the germline V gene (reference sequence). CDR3 sequence reads: CSARDRVSTYEQYV. The DNA for the CDR3 is TGCAGTGCTAGAGATCGGGTCAGCACCTACGAGCAGTACGTC.